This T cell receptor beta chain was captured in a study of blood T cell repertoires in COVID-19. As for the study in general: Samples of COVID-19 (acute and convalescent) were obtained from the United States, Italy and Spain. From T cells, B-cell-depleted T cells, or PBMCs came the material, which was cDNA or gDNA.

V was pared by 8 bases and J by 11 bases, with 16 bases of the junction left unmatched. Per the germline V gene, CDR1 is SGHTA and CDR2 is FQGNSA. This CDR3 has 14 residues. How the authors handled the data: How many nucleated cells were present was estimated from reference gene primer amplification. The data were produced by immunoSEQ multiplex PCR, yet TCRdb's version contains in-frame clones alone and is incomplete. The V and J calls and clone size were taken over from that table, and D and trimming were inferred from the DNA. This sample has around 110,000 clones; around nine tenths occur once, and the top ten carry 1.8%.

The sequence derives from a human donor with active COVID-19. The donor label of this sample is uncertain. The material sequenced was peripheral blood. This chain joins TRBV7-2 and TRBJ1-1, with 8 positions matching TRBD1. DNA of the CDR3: TGTGCCAGCCACGGCTCAGGGGGCATTTGGGAGGCTTTCTTT. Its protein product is CASHGSGGIWEAFF.